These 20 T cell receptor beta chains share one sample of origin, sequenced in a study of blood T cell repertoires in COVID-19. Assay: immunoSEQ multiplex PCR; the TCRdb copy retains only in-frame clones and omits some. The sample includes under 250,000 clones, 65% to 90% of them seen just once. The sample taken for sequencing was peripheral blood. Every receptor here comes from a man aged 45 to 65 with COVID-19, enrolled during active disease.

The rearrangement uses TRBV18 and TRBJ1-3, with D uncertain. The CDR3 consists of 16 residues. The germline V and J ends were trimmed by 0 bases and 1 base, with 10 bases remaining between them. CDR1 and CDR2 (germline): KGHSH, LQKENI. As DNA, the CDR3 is TGTGCCAGCTCACCACCACACGGGGTGTCTGGAAACACCATATATTTT. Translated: CASSPPHGVSGNTIYF.

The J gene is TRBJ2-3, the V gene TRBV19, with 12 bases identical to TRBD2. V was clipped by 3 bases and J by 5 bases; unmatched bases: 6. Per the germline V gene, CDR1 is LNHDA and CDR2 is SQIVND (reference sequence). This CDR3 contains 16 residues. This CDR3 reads CASSMSLAGGLDTQYF. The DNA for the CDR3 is TGTGCCAGTAGTATGAGTCTAGCGGGAGGGTTAGATACGCAGTATTTT.

The CDR3: CASQTGTRDTEAFF. CDR3 coding DNA: TGTGCCAGTCAAACCGGGACAAGGGACACTGAAGCTTTCTTT. The chain recombines TRBV19 with TRBJ1-1; tentative D call: TRBD1 (6 bases). The CDR3 has 14 residues. Germline loops: CDR1 LNHDA, CDR2 SQIVND (reference sequence). Trimming cost V 8 bases and J 3 bases, with 16 bases left between them.

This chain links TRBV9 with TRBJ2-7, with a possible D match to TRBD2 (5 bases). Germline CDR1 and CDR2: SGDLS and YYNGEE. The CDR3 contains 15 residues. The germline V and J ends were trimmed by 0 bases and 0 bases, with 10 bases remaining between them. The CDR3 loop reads CASSVGGGNSYEQYF. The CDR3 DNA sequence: TGTGCCAGCAGCGTAGGTGGAGGAAACTCCTACGAGCAGTACTTC.

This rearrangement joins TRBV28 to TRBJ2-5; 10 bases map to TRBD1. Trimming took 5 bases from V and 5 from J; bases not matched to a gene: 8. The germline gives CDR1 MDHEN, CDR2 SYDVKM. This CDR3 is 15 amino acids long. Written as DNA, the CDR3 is TGTGCCAGCAGTGTGGGACAGGGGACGAAGGAGACCCAGTACTTC. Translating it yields CASSVGQGTKETQYF. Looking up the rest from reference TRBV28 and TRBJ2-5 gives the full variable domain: DVKVTQSSRYLVKRTGEKVFLECVQDMDHENMFWYRQDPGLGLRLIYFSYDVKMKEKGDIPEGYSVSREKKERFSLILESASTNQTSMYLCASSVGQGTKETQYFGPGTRLLVL.

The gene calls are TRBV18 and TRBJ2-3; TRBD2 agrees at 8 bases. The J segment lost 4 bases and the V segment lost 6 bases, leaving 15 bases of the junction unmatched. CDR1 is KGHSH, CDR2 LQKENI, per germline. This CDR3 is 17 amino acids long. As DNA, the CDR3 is TGTGCCAGCTCGCGAAGGTTGGGAGCGGGAGTTCCAGATACGCAGTATTTT. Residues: CASSRRLGAGVPDTQYF.

The CDR3 loop is CSGLDRGINTEAFF. The CDR3 DNA reads TGCAGCGGCCTAGACAGGGGGATTAACACTGAAGCTTTCTTT. V is TRBV29-1 and J is TRBJ1-1; TRBD1 matches at 9 bases. After removal of 7 bases from V and 2 bases from J, the junction contained 8 bases not matched to a gene. Germline V CDR1 and CDR2: SQVTM, ANQGSEA. CDR3 size: 14 residues.

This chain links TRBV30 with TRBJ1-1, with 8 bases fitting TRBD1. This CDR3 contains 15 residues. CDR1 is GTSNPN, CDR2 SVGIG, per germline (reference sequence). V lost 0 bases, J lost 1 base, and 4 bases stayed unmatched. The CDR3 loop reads CAWSVRGTGNTEAFF. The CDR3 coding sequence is TGTGCCTGGAGTGTACGTGGGACAGGGAACACTGAAGCTTTCTTT.

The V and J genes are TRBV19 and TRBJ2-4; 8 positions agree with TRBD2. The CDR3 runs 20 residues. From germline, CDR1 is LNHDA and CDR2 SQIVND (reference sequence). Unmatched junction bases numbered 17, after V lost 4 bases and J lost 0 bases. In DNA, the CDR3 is TGTGCCAGTAGTACCCGCCGGGGGGGTGGCAGCGGTCTAGCCAAAAACATTCAGTACTTC. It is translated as CASSTRRGGGSGLAKNIQYF.

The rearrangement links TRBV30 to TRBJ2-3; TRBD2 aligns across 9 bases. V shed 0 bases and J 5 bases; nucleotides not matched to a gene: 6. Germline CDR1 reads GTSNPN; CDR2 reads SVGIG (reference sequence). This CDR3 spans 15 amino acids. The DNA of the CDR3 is TGTGCCTGGAGTGTACGAGCGGGGGGACTAGATACGCAGTATTTT. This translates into CAWSVRAGGLDTQYF.

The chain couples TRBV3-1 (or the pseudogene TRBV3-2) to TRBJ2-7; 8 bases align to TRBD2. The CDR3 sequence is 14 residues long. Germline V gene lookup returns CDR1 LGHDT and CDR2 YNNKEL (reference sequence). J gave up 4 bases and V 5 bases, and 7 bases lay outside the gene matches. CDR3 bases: TGTGCCAGCAGCACAGGACTAGCAGGGTACGAGCAGTACTTC. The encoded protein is CASSTGLAGYEQYF.

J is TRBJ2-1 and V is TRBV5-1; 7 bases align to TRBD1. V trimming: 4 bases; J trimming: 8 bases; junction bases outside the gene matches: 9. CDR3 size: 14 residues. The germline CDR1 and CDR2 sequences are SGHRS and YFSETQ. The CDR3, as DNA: TGCGCCAGCAGCACAGAGACAGGGATCCATGAGCAGTTCTTC. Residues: CASSTETGIHEQFF.

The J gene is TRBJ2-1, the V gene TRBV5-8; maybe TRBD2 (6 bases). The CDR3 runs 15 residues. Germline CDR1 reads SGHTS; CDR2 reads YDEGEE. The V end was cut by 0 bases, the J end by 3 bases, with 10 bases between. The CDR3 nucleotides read TGTGCCAGCAGCTTGGAACTAGCACACTACAATGAGCAGTTCTTC. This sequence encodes CASSLELAHYNEQFF.

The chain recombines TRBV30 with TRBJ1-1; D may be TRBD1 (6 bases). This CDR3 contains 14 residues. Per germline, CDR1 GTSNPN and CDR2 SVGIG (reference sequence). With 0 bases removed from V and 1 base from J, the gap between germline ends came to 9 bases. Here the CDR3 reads CAWSVLGANTEAFF. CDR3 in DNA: TGTGCCTGGAGTGTATTGGGGGCGAACACTGAAGCTTTCTTT.

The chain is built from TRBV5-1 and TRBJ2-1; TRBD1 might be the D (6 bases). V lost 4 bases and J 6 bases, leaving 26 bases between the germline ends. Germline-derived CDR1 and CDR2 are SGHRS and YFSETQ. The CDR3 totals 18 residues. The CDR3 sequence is CASSPVGRTGSLSNEQFF. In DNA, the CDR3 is TGCGCCAGCAGCCCAGTCGGACGAACAGGGTCATTAAGCAATGAGCAGTTCTTC.

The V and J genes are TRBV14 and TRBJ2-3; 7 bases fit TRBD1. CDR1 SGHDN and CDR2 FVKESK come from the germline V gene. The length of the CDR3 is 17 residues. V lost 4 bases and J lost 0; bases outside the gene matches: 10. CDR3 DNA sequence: TGTGCCAGCAGCCCCCTCTCCAGGGGGAGAAGCACAGATACGCAGTATTTT. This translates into CASSPLSRGRSTDTQYF. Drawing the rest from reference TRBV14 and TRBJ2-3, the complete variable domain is EAGVTQFPSHSVIEKGQTVTLRCDPISGHDNLYWYRRVMGKEIKFLLHFVKESKQDESGMPNNRFLAERTGGTYSTLKVQPAELEDSGVYFCASSPLSRGRSTDTQYFGPGTRLTVL.

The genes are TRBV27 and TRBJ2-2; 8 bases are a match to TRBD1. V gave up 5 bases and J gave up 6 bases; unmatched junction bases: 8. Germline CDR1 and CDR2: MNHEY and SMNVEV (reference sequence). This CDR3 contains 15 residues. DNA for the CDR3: TGTGCCAGCAGTAAATGGGCAGGGGGCCCCGGGGAGCTGTTTTTT. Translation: CASSKWAGGPGELFF.

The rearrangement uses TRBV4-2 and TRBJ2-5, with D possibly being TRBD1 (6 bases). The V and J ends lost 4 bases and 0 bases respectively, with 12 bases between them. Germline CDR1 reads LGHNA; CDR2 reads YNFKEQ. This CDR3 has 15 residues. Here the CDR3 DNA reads TGTGCCAGCAGCCGCGCGCAGGGGTACCAAGAGACCCAGTACTTC. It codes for CASSRAQGYQETQYF.

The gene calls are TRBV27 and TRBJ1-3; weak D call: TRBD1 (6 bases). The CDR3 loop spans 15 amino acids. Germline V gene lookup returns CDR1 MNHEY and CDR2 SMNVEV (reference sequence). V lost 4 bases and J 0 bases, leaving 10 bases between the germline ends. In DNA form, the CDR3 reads TGTGCCAGCAGTTCATACAGGGACTCTGGAAACACCATATATTTT. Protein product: CASSSYRDSGNTIYF.

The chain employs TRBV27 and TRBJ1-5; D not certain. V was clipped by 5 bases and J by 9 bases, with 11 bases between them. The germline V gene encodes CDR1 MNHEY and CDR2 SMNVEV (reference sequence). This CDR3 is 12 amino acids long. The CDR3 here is CASSPLRGPQHF. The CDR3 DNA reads TGTGCCAGCAGTCCGCTCCGCGGGCCCCAGCATTTT.